This TCR beta chain was captured by sequencing in a study of metastatic and nonmetastatic thyroid tumors. For the study at large: Blood and tumor or nodule tissue repertoires from malignant and benign thyroid patients were compared.

Prior to thyroid surgery, none of the patients had received any treatment. General study findings and limits: The study reportedly found significantly higher TCR beta diversity in malignant thyroid tumors than benign nodules, in blood and tumor.

As regards this clone: The antigen remains undetermined.

This CDR3 has 18 residues. CDR1 is SGHNT and CDR2 is YENEEA in the germline V gene. Trimming at V came to 4 bases and at J to 2 bases, leaving 11 bases not matched to a gene. As handled by the study authors: The study took CDR3 differences across clinicopathological groups and made a distant-metastasis classifier for papillary thyroid cancer from them. TCRdb called clones again from the PCR reads with MiXCR. These V and J calls rely on TCRdb rather than the paper's analysis. This repertoire shows tens of thousands of clones, over 15% found once; its top ten account for around 6.6%. The J gene is TRBJ2-1, the V gene TRBV11-3, with 10 bases identical to TRBD2. This TCR was recovered from a female donor with papillary thyroid cancer or a benign thyroid nodule (not recorded which). Some clones in this sample may be carry-over from other donors' samples. The sample taken for sequencing was blood. DNA for the CDR3: TGTGCCAGCAGCTCGAATCGACTAGCGGGTCCCCCCTACAATGAGCAGTTCTTC. This translates into CASSSNRLAGPPYNEQFF.